This entry lists 12 T cell receptor beta chains sequenced from one sample in a study of blood T cells in healthy people across ages. Combining a sample-barcoded 5' primer with a J-beta primer mix, a second PCR ran for about 6 to 11 cycles. TCRdb re-called the 5' RACE reads with MiXCR, one entry per CDR3 protein. The data hold 850,000 to 1,300,000 distinct CDR3 sequences, with under 45% observed a single time. Sequencing was carried out using blood. The receptor set was obtained from a woman between 55 and 75 years old in good health.

The V gene is TRBV5-1, the J gene TRBJ1-1; D call uncertain. The ends were cut back, 0 bases at V and 5 bases at J, with 5 bases in the middle. Per the germline V gene, CDR1 is SGHRS and CDR2 is YFSETQ. This CDR3 has 12 residues. CDR3 amino acids: CASSLGKTEAFF. Written as DNA, the CDR3 is TGCGCCAGCAGCTTGGGGAAAACTGAAGCTTTCTTT.

The V and J genes are TRBV6-6 and TRBJ1-2; 7 bases are shared with TRBD1. V shed 5 bases, J shed 8 bases, and the junction held 8 bases outside the gene matches. Germline values: CDR1 MNHNY, CDR2 SVGAGI (reference sequence). The CDR3 is 13 amino acids. The CDR3 sequence is CASSRQGWGGYTF. CDR3 bases: TGTGCCAGCAGTCGACAGGGATGGGGAGGCTACACCTTC.

The gene calls are TRBV7-9 and TRBJ1-2; 7 bases are shared with TRBD1. Germline-derived CDR1 and CDR2 are SEHNR and FQNEAQ (reference sequence). This CDR3 contains 14 residues. Trimming at V came to 5 bases and at J to 4 bases, leaving 7 bases not matched to a gene. The CDR3 reads CASSQDRRSYGYTF. For the CDR3, the DNA is TGTGCCAGCAGCCAGGACAGGCGGAGCTATGGCTACACCTTC. The full variable domain, rest sourced from reference TRBV7-9 and TRBJ1-2, is DTGVSQNPRHKITKRGQNVTFRCDPISEHNRLYWYRQTLGQGPEFLTYFQNEAQLEKSRLLSDRFSAERPKGSFSTLEIQRTEQGDSAMYLCASSQDRRSYGYTFGSGTRLTVV.

This rearrangement joins TRBV7-2 to TRBJ1-1; the D gene is possibly TRBD1 (6 bases). Germline assignment: CDR1 SGHTA and CDR2 FQGNSA. The CDR3 is 15 residues long. Trimming stripped 8 bases from V and 1 base from J, with 17 bases between. CDR3 coding DNA: TGTGCCAGCCAAAAGGGGGGGAGCCCGAACACTGAAGCTTTCTTT. Protein: CASQKGGSPNTEAFF.

The CDR3 sequence is CASRLIGTVNEKLFF. CDR3 sequence (DNA): TGTGCCAGCAGGCTCATCGGGACAGTGAATGAAAAACTGTTTTTT. The chain carries TRBV12-3 or TRBV12-4 and TRBJ1-4; TRBD1 agrees at 7 bases. The CDR3 is 15 residues long. The V segment lost 6 bases and the J segment 5 bases; nucleotides outside the gene matches: 9.

The chain uses TRBV14 and TRBJ2-7; D perhaps matches TRBD2 (7 bases). Trimming pared 0 bases from V and 9 bases from J, leaving 12 bases between. The CDR3 spans 13 residues. Germline CDR1 is SGHDN and CDR2 is FVKESK. The CDR3 here is CASSQERGGTQYF. In DNA, the CDR3 is TGTGCCAGCAGCCAAGAGAGGGGGGGGACGCAGTACTTC.

This clonotype has only a few counts. The rearrangement links TRBV29-1 to TRBJ2-7, with D tentatively TRBD2 (6 bases). Trimming took 3 bases from V and 6 from J, leaving 15 bases between them. The CDR3 covers 13 residues. Germline lookup yields CDR1 SQVTM and CDR2 ANQGSEA. The CDR3 reads CSVDSGLSGEQYF. CDR3 sequence (DNA): TGCAGCGTTGATTCGGGACTTTCGGGCGAGCAGTACTTC.

This chain uses TRBV9 with TRBJ2-1, with 7 bases that match TRBD1. Germline V gene data show CDR1 as SGDLS and CDR2 as YYNGEE. The CDR3 has 15 residues. The junction had 4 bases not matched to a gene; V was cut back by 4 bases and J by 0 bases. CDR3: CASSQGQSSYNEQFF. The CDR3 region has the DNA TGTGCCAGCAGCCAGGGACAGAGCTCCTACAATGAGCAGTTCTTC.

This chain connects TRBV28 to TRBJ2-1, with 8 bases identical to TRBD2. The germline V gene encodes CDR1 MDHEN and CDR2 SYDVKM. Germline trimming cut 6 bases from V and 7 bases from J; bases unmatched to any gene: 8. The CDR3 has 14 residues. The CDR3 coding sequence is TGTGCCAGCAGGTTTCCGGGAGGGCTGAATGAGCAGTTCTTC. Encoded protein: CASRFPGGLNEQFF.

This clonotype was detected only a few times. This chain uses TRBV28 with TRBJ1-6; D might be TRBD1 (5 bases). V dropped 5 bases and J dropped 7 bases, with 12 bases sitting between them. The germline V gene has CDR1 MDHEN and CDR2 SYDVKM. There are 14 residues in the CDR3. The CDR3 DNA reads as TGTGCCAGCAGTACAGGAGCCAAGAATTCACCCCTCCACTTT. Amino acids: CASSTGAKNSPLHF.

The chain recombines TRBV5-6 with TRBJ2-7; 13 bases agree with TRBD2. The germline gives CDR1 SGHDT, CDR2 YYEEEE. This CDR3 region has 17 residues. J lost 5 bases, V lost 3 bases, and 11 bases had no gene match. CDR3 residues: CASSWGLAGSGPDEQYF. The CDR3 nucleotides read TGTGCCAGCAGCTGGGGACTAGCGGGGAGTGGCCCCGACGAGCAGTACTTC.

This clonotype was counted a few times. The gene calls are TRBV5-1 and TRBJ2-5; the match to TRBD2 covers 8 bases. V shed 4 bases, J shed 3 bases, and the junction held 5 bases outside the gene matches. Per the germline V gene, CDR1 is SGHRS and CDR2 is YFSETQ. This CDR3 contains 14 residues. The chain's CDR3 is CASSTGRGEETQYF. The CDR3 nucleotides read TGCGCCAGCAGCACCGGGCGGGGGGAAGAGACCCAGTACTTC.